One sample yielded the 26 T cell receptor beta chains listed below, sequenced in a study of spatial heterogeneity in lung cancer. Overall study findings and caveats: Tracking of tumor mutation counts was seen in expanded intratumoral alpha and beta TCR counts.

The time point was: sample taken at primary tumor resection. TCRdb redid the calling of the 5' RACE reads with MiXCR, one entry per CDR3 protein. The table lists some 7,400 distinct CDR3 sequences, less than 9% of them singletons, with roughly 19% in the top ten. These receptors lack a known antigen. The sequenced sample was lung tumor tissue, obtained at surgery. These TCRs come from a female donor with early-stage non-small cell lung cancer.

Judged by abundance, this clonotype is medium-sized. A library made for alpha chains picked up this beta chain off target, so its size means little. The chain carries TRBV28 and TRBJ1-1, with D unresolved. The CDR3 extends over 13 amino acids. V lost 5 bases to trimming and J lost 1 base, with 8 bases between them. Germline V CDR1 and CDR2: MDHEN, SYDVKM. The CDR3 region has the DNA TGTGCCAGCAGTGAAGGGTCGAACACTGAAGCTTTCTTT. Residues: CASSEGSNTEAFF.

The table lists this clonotype with many counts. This beta chain lies outside the target of a library built for alpha chains; its clone size means little. The CDR3 DNA follows: TGTGCCAGTAGTGGTACAGTTTTAAGCAATCAGCCCCAGCATTTT. Translating it yields CASSGTVLSNQPQHF. The chain has TRBV19 and TRBJ1-5; D unclear. CDR3 length: 15 amino acids. Germline CDR1 reads LNHDA; CDR2 reads SQIVND (reference sequence). V lost 5 bases to trimming and J lost 1 base, with 12 bases between them. Filled out from reference TRBV19 and TRBJ1-5, the complete variable domain reads DGGITQSPKYLFRKEGQNVTLSCEQNLNHDAMYWYRQDPGQGLRLIYYSQIVNDFQKGDIAEGYSVSREKKESFPLTVTSAQKNPTAFYLCASSGTVLSNQPQHFGDGTRLSIL.

This clonotype came up many times. With the library built for alpha chains, this beta chain is off target and its frequency is not meaningful. V gene TRBV7-9 combines with J gene TRBJ2-3; D uncertain. V dropped 0 bases and J dropped 3 bases, with 4 bases sitting between them. The CDR3 is 13 residues long. CDR1 and CDR2 from the germline V gene are SEHNR and FQNEAQ (reference sequence). Here the CDR3 DNA reads TGTGCCAGCAGCTTAGCGATAACAGATACGCAGTATTTT. The encoded protein is CASSLAITDTQYF.

There are a few counts of this clonotype. The germline gene is not matched at one end of the junction; a read error may be the cause. Being off target in a library aimed at alpha chains, this beta chain has a size of little meaning. The chain joins TRBV9 to TRBJ1-1, with no clear D. The CDR3 sequence is 13 residues long. Per germline, CDR1 SGDLS and CDR2 YYNGEE. CDR3 sequence: CASSVAANTGAFF. In DNA, the CDR3 is TGTGCCAGCAGCGTAGCTGCGAACACTGGAGCTTTCTTT.

By sample share, this clonotype is large. Found in a library prepared for alpha chains, this beta chain is an off-target read, and its abundance has little meaning. The V call is TRBV28, the J call TRBJ2-3; 7 nucleotides match TRBD2. V lost 3 bases, J lost 4 bases, and 4 bases stayed unmatched. CDR1 MDHEN and CDR2 SYDVKM come from the germline V gene. This CDR3 has 14 amino acids. CDR3 nucleotide sequence: TGTGCCAGCAGTTTGAGCGGGGAGGCAGATACGCAGTATTTT. Amino acid sequence: CASSLSGEADTQYF.

This clonotype is deemed medium-sized. Since it is a stray read in a library aimed at alpha chains, this beta chain has a size that is not meaningful. V usage is TRBV7-9 and J usage is TRBJ2-7; 11 nucleotides align to TRBD2. V lost 5 bases to trimming and J lost 1 base; unmatched junction nucleotides: 4. Germline CDR1 is SEHNR and CDR2 is FQNEAQ (reference sequence). The length of the CDR3 is 15 residues. The CDR3 is CASSPGTSGSYEQYF. In DNA, the CDR3 is TGTGCCAGCAGCCCCGGGACTAGCGGTTCCTACGAGCAGTACTTC.

As to this clonotype: Being off target in a library aimed at alpha chains, this beta chain has a size of little meaning. This rearrangement joins TRBV20-1 to TRBJ2-3, with D tentatively TRBD2 (5 bases). The CDR3 length is 13 residues. Looked up from germline, CDR1 is DFQATT and CDR2 is SNEGSKA (reference sequence). With 6 bases removed from V and 2 bases from J, the gap between germline ends came to 12 bases. The CDR3 here is CSAMDFLTDTQYF. The CDR3 nucleotides read TGCAGTGCAATGGACTTTCTCACAGATACGCAGTATTTT.

This clonotype was observed at least ten times. Within a library made for alpha chains, this beta chain is off target, and its count is uninformative. V gene TRBV14 combines with J gene TRBJ2-2; D may be TRBD1 (6 bases). In germline, CDR1 is SGHDN, CDR2 FVKESK. This CDR3 spans 18 amino acids. Between the trimmed V and J ends, which lost 4 bases and 6 bases, there was a span of 24 bases. As DNA, the CDR3 is TGTGCCAGCAGCCTCCTAGCCTCAGGGGCATCTCGCGCCGGGGAGCTGTTTTTT. Its protein product is CASSLLASGASRAGELFF.

This clonotype has a count of ten or more. The size of this beta chain means little, since it is a stray read in a library made for alpha chains. V and J are TRBV20-1 and TRBJ1-1, with D unresolved. From germline, CDR1 is DFQATT and CDR2 SNEGSKA (reference sequence). This CDR3 comprises 13 residues. Here the CDR3 DNA reads TGCAGCACTTCGTCGGGTTTGAACACTGAAGCTTTCTTT. Its translation is CSTSSGLNTEAFF.

As for this clonotype: This beta chain appears as a stray read in a library generated for alpha chains; its size is not informative. The J gene is TRBJ2-1, the V gene TRBV11-2, with 8 positions matching TRBD2. The J segment lost 4 bases and the V segment lost 2 bases, leaving 10 bases of the junction unmatched. Germline V lookup: CDR1 SGHAT, CDR2 FQNNGV. There are 17 residues in the CDR3. The DNA for the CDR3 is TGTGCCAGCAGCTTAAGCCCAGCGGGGGCTTCTTACAATGAGCAGTTCTTC. It encodes CASSLSPAGASYNEQFF. Full variable domain (missing parts from reference TRBV11-2 and TRBJ2-1): EAGVAQSPRYKIIEKRQSVAFWCNPISGHATLYWYQQILGQGPKLLIQFQNNGVVDDSQLPKDRFSAERLKGVDSTLKIQPAKLEDSAVYLCASSLSPAGASYNEQFFGPGTRLTVL.

This clonotype is classed as medium-sized. This beta chain is an unintended read in a library built for alpha chains; its size means little. This chain connects TRBV4-2 to TRBJ2-3, with TRBD2 matching 10 bases. The CDR3 is 18 residues long. The ends lost 1 base at V and 6 bases at J; junction bases unmatched: 13. CDR1 and CDR2 (germline): LGHNA, YNFKEQ. CDR3 residues: CASSQGGLASPALDTQYF. In DNA, the CDR3 is TGTGCCAGCAGCCAAGGGGGACTAGCGTCACCCGCGTTGGATACGCAGTATTTT.

This clonotype is judged medium-sized (0.01 to 0.1%). Since it is a stray read in a library aimed at alpha chains, this beta chain has a size that is not meaningful. In DNA form, the CDR3 reads TGCAGTGCTGGACAGGGTAGCACAGATACGCAGTATTTT. Translating it yields CSAGQGSTDTQYF. V and J are TRBV20-1 and TRBJ2-3, with TRBD1 matching 8 bases. The V and J ends lost 5 bases and 0 bases, in that order; junction bases with no gene match: 1. Per germline, CDR1 DFQATT and CDR2 SNEGSKA (reference sequence). The CDR3 extends over 13 amino acids.

There are many counts of this clonotype. This beta chain turned up in a library designed for alpha chains; as an off-target read, its abundance says little. J is TRBJ1-1 and V is TRBV30; D is ambiguous. Trimming removed 3 bases from V and 10 bases from J, with 12 bases in between. The germline CDR1 and CDR2 sequences are GTSNPN and SVGIG (reference sequence). This CDR3 has 11 amino acids. The CDR3 nucleotides read TGTGCCTGGAGCTCGGGAAGGCGAGCTTTCTTT. Its translation: CAWSSGRRAFF.

Ten or more counts support this clonotype. The size of this beta chain means little, since it is a stray read in a library made for alpha chains. This chain joins TRBV2 and TRBJ1-6; D not resolved. CDR1 is SNHLY, CDR2 FYNNEI, per germline. The CDR3 is made up of 12 amino acids. Trimming removed 7 bases from V and 5 bases from J, with 6 bases in between. The CDR3 region is CASTGNNSPLHF. The CDR3 DNA reads as TGTGCCAGCACCGGAAATAATTCACCCCTCCACTTT.

By sample share, this clonotype is medium-sized. This beta chain is off target for a library built for alpha chains, so its abundance means little. The rearrangement joins TRBV12-3 or TRBV12-4 to TRBJ1-2; no definite D call. V lost 1 base, J lost 2 bases, and 8 bases lay in between. The CDR3 has 14 residues. The CDR3 DNA is TGTGCCAGCAGTTTAGGTCAGACAAACTATGGCTACACCTTC. Protein sequence: CASSLGQTNYGYTF.

This clonotype was recorded many times. The size of this beta chain means little, since it is a stray read in a library made for alpha chains. J is TRBJ1-1 and V is TRBV20-1; 7 positions agree with TRBD1. CDR3 length: 15 amino acids. The trim removed 0 bases at V and 2 bases at J, leaving 6 bases unmatched. Germline lookup yields CDR1 DFQATT and CDR2 SNEGSKA (reference sequence). The DNA for the CDR3 is TGCAGTGCTAGAGATCACAGACAGGGTAACACTGAAGCTTTCTTT. Encoded protein: CSARDHRQGNTEAFF.

This clonotype was seen ten or more times. Within a library made for alpha chains, this beta chain is off target, and its count is uninformative. The rearrangement links TRBV2 to TRBJ2-1; possible D gene TRBD1, 5 bases. CDR1 SNHLY and CDR2 FYNNEI come from the germline V gene. V shed 7 bases and J shed 3 bases, with 10 bases lying between them. This CDR3 has 13 amino acids. The CDR3 spells CASTLGVYNEQFF. CDR3 sequence (DNA): TGTGCCAGCACCTTAGGGGTCTACAATGAGCAGTTCTTC.

This clonotype was counted at least ten times. This beta chain slipped into a library made for alpha chains as a stray read, so its size is not meaningful. V and J are TRBV6-1 and TRBJ1-5; D is uncertain. The V gene's germline CDR1 is MNHNS and CDR2 SASEGT. With 0 bases removed from V and 4 bases from J, the gap between germline ends came to 13 bases. This CDR3 contains 16 residues. CDR3 in amino acids: CASSEAYSLKNQPQHF. Written as DNA, the CDR3 is TGTGCCAGCAGTGAAGCGTACAGTCTGAAGAATCAGCCCCAGCATTTT.

In its sample, this clonotype ranks as medium-sized. Within a library made for alpha chains, this beta chain is off target, and its count is uninformative. This chain joins TRBV9 and TRBJ2-1; D remains unclear. V lost 0 bases and J 0 bases, leaving 7 bases between the germline ends. CDR3 length equals 15 residues. The germline V gene encodes CDR1 SGDLS and CDR2 YYNGEE. The CDR3 sequence: CASSVEDSSYNEQFF. The CDR3 nucleotides are TGTGCCAGCAGCGTAGAAGATAGCTCCTACAATGAGCAGTTCTTC.

This clonotype is medium-sized within its sample. This beta chain appears as a stray read in a library generated for alpha chains; its size is not informative. The chain joins TRBV7-9 to TRBJ2-1; TRBD2 matches at 9 bases. The V segment lost 3 bases and the J segment 9 bases; nucleotides outside the gene matches: 6. In germline, CDR1 is SEHNR, CDR2 FQNEAQ (reference sequence). This CDR3 spans 14 amino acids. The CDR3 sequence: CASSFLAGVVEQFF. The CDR3 DNA follows: TGTGCCAGCAGCTTCTTAGCGGGAGTAGTTGAGCAGTTCTTC.

This clonotype was observed many times. This beta chain was picked up by a library intended for alpha chains and is off target, so its count carries little meaning. V is TRBV20-1 and J is TRBJ2-1; 13 positions match TRBD2. In germline, CDR1 is DFQATT, CDR2 SNEGSKA (reference sequence). Trimming at V came to 0 bases and at J to 0 bases, leaving 5 bases not matched to a gene. The CDR3 has 18 amino acids. CDR3 sequence (DNA): TGCAGTGCTAGAGATCTCGGGACTAGCGGGATCTCCTACAATGAGCAGTTCTTC. Translation: CSARDLGTSGISYNEQFF.

Sample share makes this clonotype medium-sized (0.01 to 0.1%). A library prepared for alpha chains yielded this beta chain as an off-target read; its size is of little meaning. The CDR3 sequence is CASSFGSDTQYF. Written as DNA, the CDR3 is TGTGCCAGCAGCTTCGGGTCAGATACGCAGTATTTT. J is TRBJ2-3 and V is TRBV7-9, with D unresolved. Between the trimmed V and J ends, which lost 3 bases and 4 bases, there was a span of 5 bases. This CDR3 is built from 12 residues. CDR1 and CDR2 from the germline V gene are SEHNR and FQNEAQ (reference sequence).

Concerning this clonotype itself: For a library built for alpha chains, this beta chain is a stray read; little rests on its size. The CDR3 bases are TGTGCCAGCAGCCCCGGGTTTGGAGGGGGCCACAATGAGCAGTTCTTC. Translating gives CASSPGFGGGHNEQFF. The chain combines TRBV6-4 with TRBJ2-1, with a possible D match to TRBD1 (7 bases). This CDR3 comprises 16 residues. Germline-derived CDR1 and CDR2 are MRHNA and SNTAGT. Trimming removed 6 bases from V and 5 bases from J, with 20 bases in between.

By share of the sample, this clonotype is large. This beta chain is a stray read from a library made for alpha chains; its abundance is not meaningful. The rearrangement joins TRBV27 to TRBJ2-3, with unresolved D. Germline-derived CDR1 and CDR2 are MNHEY and SMNVEV (reference sequence). The germline V and J ends were trimmed by 0 bases and 4 bases, with 5 bases remaining between them. This CDR3 comprises 13 residues. Here the CDR3 reads CASSLSRPDTQYF. In DNA form, the CDR3 reads TGTGCCAGCAGTTTATCCCGTCCAGATACGCAGTATTTT.

The sample holds many counts of this clonotype. For a library built for alpha chains, this beta chain is a stray read; little rests on its size. The J gene is TRBJ2-7, the V gene TRBV7-8, with D possibly TRBD1 on 5 matching bases. CDR1 is SGHVS and CDR2 is FQNEAQ in the germline V gene. V was trimmed by 4 bases and J by 1 base, leaving 11 bases between them. This CDR3 has 14 residues. In nucleotides, the CDR3 is TGTGCCAGCAGCTACCTAGGGGCATCCTACGAGCAGTACTTC. Translating it yields CASSYLGASYEQYF.

In this sample, this clonotype is medium-sized (0.01 to 0.1%). This beta chain represents an off-target read in a library built for alpha chains; its size is of limited meaning. The chain combines TRBV7-3 with TRBJ2-5; TRBD1 matches at 9 bases. Germline lookup yields CDR1 SGHTA and CDR2 FQGTGA. V lost 5 bases to trimming and J lost 2 bases; unmatched junction nucleotides: 6. This CDR3 region has 15 residues. The CDR3 protein is CASSPGTGHQETQYF. DNA for the CDR3: TGTGCCAGCAGCCCCGGGACAGGGCATCAAGAGACCCAGTACTTC.